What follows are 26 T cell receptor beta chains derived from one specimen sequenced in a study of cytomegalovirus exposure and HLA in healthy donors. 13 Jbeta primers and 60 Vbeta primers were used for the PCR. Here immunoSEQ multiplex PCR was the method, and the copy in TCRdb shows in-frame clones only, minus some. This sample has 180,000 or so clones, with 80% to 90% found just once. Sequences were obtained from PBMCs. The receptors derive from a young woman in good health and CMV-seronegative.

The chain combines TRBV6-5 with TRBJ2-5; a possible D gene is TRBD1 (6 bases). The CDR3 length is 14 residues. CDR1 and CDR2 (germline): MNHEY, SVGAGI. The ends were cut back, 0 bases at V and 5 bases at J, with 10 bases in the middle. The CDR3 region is CASSYSAGVETQYF. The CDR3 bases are TGTGCCAGCAGTTACTCAGCAGGGGTGGAGACCCAGTACTTC.

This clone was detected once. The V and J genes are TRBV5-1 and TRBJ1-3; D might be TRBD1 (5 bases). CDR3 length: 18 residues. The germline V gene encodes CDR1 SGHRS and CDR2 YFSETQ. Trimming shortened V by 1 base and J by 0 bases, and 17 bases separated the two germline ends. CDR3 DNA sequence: TGCGCCAGCAGCTTGTTCGTTTCGCAGGGTCGCTCTGGAAACACCATATATTTT. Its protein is CASSLFVSQGRSGNTIYF.

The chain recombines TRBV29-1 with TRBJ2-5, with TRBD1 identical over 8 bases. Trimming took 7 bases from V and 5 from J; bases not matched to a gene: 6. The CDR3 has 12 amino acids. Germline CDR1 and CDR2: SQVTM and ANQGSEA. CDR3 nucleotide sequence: TGCAGCGCCGGATGGACAGGGGAGACCCAGTACTTC. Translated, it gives CSAGWTGETQYF.

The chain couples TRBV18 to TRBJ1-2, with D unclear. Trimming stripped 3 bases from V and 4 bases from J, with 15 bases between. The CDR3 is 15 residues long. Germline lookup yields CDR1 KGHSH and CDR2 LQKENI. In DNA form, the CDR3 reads TGTGCCAGCTCACCGTTGGGCCAGGAAACCTATGGCTACACCTTC. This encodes CASSPLGQETYGYTF.

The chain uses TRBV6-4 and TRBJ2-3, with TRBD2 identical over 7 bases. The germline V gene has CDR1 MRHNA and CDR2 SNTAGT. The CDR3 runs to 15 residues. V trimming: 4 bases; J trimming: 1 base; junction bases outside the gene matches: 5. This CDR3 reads CASSAREWGTDTQYF. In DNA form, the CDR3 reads TGTGCCAGCAGTGCGCGGGAGTGGGGCACAGATACGCAGTATTTT.

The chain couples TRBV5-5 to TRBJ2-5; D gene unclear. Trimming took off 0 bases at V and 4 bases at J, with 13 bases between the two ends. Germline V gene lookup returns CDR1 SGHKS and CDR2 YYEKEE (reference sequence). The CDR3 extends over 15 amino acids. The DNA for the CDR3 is TGTGCCAGCAGCTTGGTGGCTCTCCTCGTAGAGACCCAGTACTTC. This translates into CASSLVALLVETQYF.

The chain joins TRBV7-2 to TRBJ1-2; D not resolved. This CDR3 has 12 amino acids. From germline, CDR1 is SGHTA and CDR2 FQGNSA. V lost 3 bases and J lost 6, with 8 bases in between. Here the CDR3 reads CASSLTRDGYTF. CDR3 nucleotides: TGTGCCAGCAGCTTGACTAGGGATGGCTACACCTTC.

CDR3 in amino acids: CASSLGTGGLKYGYTF. The DNA of the CDR3 is TGTGCCAGCAGCTTAGGGACAGGGGGCTTAAAGTATGGCTACACCTTC. The rearrangement links TRBV7-9 to TRBJ1-2; 11 positions agree with TRBD1. Germline lookup yields CDR1 SEHNR and CDR2 FQNEAQ (reference sequence). The CDR3 has 16 residues. V was clipped by 1 base and J by 5 bases; unmatched bases: 6.

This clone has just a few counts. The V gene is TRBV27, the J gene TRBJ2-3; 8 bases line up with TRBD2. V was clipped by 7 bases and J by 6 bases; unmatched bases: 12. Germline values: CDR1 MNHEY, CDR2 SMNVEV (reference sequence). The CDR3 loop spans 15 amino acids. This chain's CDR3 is CASKGIAGLEDTQYF. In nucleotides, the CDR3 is TGTGCCAGCAAGGGGATAGCGGGGTTGGAGGATACGCAGTATTTT.

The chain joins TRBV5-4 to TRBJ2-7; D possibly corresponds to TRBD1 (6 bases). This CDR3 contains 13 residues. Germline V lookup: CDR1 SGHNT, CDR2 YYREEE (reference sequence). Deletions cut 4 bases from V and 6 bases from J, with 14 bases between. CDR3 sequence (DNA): TGTGCCAGCAGCAGGGGGACATCGCGCGAGCAGTACTTC. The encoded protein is CASSRGTSREQYF.

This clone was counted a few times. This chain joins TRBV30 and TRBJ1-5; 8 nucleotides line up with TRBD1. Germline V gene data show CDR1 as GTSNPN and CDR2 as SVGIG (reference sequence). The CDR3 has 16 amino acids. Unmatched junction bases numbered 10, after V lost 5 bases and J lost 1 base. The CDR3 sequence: CAWQGQGGASNQPQHF. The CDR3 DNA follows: TGTGCCTGGCAAGGACAGGGAGGCGCGAGCAATCAGCCCCAGCATTTT.

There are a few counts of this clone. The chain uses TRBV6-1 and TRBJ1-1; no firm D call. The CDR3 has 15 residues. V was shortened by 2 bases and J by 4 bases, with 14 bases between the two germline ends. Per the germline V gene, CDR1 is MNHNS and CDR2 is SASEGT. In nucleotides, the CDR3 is TGTGCCAGCAGTGAACGGAGCGAGGGTGGCACTGAAGCTTTCTTT. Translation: CASSERSEGGTEAFF.

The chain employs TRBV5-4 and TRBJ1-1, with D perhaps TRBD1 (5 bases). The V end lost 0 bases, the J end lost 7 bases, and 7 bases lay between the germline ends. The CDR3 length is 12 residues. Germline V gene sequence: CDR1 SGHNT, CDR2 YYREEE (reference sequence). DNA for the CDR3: TGTGCCAGCAGCTTGGAACAGGATGAAGCTTTCTTT. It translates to CASSLEQDEAFF.

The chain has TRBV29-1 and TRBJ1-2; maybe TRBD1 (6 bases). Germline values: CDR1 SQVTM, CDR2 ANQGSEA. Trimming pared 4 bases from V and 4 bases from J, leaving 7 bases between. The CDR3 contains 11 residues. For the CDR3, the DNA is TGCAGCGTTGCGGACAGCTATGGCTACACCTTC. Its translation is CSVADSYGYTF. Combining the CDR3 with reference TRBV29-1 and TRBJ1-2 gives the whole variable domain SAVISQKPSRDICQRGTSLTIQCQVDSQVTMMFWYRQQPGQSLTLIATANQGSEATYESGFVIDKFPISRPNLTFSTLTVSNMSPEDSSIYLCSVADSYGYTFGSGTRLTVV.

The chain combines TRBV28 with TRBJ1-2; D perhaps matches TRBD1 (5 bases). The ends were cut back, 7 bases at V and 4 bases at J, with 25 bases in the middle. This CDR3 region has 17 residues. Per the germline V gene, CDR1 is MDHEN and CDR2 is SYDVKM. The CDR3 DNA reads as TGTGCCAGCAATCCTGAAGGGGCGGCTTCAAGGGGCTATGGCTACACCTTC. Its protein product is CASNPEGAASRGYGYTF.

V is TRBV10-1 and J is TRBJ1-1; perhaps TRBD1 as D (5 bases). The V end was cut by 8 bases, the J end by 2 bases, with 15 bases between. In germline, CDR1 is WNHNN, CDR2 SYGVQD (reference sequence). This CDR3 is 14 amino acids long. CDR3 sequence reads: CASSQGTLNTEAFF. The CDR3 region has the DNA TGCGCCAGCTCCCAGGGAACCCTCAACACTGAAGCTTTCTTT.

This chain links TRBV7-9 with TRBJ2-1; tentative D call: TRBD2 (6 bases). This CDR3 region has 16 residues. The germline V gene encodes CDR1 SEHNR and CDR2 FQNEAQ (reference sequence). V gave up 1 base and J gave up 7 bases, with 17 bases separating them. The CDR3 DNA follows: TGTGCCAGCAGCTTAGACCGACTAGGTTGGGGGAATGAGCAGTTCTTC. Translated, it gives CASSLDRLGWGNEQFF.

The CDR3 protein is CEQPSVYGQRDSNQPQHF. The CDR3 region has the DNA TGTGAGCAGCCCTCCGTTTATGGACAGAGAGATAGCAATCAGCCCCAGCATTTT. This chain links TRBV21-1 with TRBJ1-5; TRBD1 was called by the table and not checked on the DNA. TRBV21-1 is marked as a pseudogene. There are 18 residues in the CDR3.

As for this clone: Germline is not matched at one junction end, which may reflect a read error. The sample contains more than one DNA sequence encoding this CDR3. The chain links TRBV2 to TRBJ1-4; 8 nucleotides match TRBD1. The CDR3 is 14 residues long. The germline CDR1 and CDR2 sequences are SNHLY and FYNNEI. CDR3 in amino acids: CASSEDRANEKLFF. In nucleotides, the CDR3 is TGCGCCAGCAGTGAGGACAGGGCTAATGAAAAACTGTTTTTT.

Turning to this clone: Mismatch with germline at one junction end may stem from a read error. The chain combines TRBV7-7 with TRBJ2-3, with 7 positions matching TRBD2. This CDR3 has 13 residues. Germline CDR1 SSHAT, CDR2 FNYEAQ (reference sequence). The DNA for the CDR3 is TGTGCTAGCAGCTTAGGACTAGTTGATACGCAGTATTTT. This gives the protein CASSLGLVDTQYF. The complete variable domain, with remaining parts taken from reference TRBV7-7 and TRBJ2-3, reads GAGVSQSPRYKVTKRGQDVTLRCDPISSHATLYWYQQALGQGPEFLTYFNYEAQPDKSGLPSDRFSAERPEGSISTLTIQRTEQRDSAMYRCASSLGLVDTQYFGPGTRLTVL.

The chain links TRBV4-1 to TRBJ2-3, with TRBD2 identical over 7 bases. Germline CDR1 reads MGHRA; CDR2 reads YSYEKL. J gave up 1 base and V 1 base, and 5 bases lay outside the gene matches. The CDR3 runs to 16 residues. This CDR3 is CASSQVLAGGTDTQYF. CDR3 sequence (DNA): TGCGCCAGCAGCCAAGTATTGGCGGGAGGCACAGATACGCAGTATTTT.

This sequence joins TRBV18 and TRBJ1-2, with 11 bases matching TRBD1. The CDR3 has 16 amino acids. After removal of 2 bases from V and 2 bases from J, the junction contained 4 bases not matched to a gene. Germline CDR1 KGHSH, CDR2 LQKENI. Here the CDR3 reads CASSPRTGGENYGYTF. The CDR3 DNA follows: TGTGCCAGCTCACCAAGGACAGGGGGCGAGAACTATGGCTACACCTTC.

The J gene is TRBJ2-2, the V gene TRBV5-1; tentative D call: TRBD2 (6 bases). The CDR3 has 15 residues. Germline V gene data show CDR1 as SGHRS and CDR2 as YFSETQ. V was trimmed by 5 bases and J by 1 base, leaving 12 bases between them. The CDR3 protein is CASSNWRGNTGELFF. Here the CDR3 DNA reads TGCGCCAGCAGTAATTGGCGGGGGAACACCGGGGAGCTGTTTTTT.

The CDR3, as DNA: TGTGCCAGCTCATTAGCCGGGACAACATATGGCTACACCTTC. Translated, it gives CASSLAGTTYGYTF. The chain employs TRBV18 and TRBJ1-2; TRBD1 might be the D (6 bases). Germline loops: CDR1 KGHSH, CDR2 LQKENI. V lost 5 bases and J 5 bases, leaving 15 bases between the germline ends. This CDR3 comprises 14 residues.

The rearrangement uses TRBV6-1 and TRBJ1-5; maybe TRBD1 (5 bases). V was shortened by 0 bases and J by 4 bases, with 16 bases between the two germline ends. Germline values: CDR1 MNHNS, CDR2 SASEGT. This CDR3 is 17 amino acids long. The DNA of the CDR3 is TGTGCCAGCAGTGAAGCCGTTTACAGGTTGAAGAATCAGCCCCAGCATTTT. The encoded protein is CASSEAVYRLKNQPQHF.

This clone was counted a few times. The CDR3 sequence is CASSQLGKTGIVKTQYF. The CDR3 bases are TGCGCCAGCAGTCAATTGGGGAAGACAGGGATCGTGAAGACCCAGTACTTC. This chain joins TRBV23-1 and TRBJ2-5; 7 bases agree with TRBD1. TRBV23-1 is sorted into the ORF group, with uncertain function. The CDR3 extends over 17 amino acids. J was trimmed by 6 bases and V by 1 base; bases with no gene match: 14.